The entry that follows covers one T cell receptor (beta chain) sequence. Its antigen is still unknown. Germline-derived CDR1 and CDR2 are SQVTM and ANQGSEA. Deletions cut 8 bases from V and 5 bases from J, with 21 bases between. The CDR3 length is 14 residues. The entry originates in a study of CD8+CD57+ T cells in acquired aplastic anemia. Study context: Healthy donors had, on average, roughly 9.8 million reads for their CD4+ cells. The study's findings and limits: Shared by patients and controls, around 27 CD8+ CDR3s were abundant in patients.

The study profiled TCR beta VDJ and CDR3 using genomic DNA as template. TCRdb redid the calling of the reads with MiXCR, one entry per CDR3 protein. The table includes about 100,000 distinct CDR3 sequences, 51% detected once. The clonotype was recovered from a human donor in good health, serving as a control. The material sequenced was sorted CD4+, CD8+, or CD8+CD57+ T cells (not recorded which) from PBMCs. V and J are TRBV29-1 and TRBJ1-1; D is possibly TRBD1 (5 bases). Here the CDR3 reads CSLGAGGMDTEAFF. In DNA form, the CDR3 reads TGCAGCCTCGGAGCCGGGGGGATGGATACTGAAGCTTTCTTT.